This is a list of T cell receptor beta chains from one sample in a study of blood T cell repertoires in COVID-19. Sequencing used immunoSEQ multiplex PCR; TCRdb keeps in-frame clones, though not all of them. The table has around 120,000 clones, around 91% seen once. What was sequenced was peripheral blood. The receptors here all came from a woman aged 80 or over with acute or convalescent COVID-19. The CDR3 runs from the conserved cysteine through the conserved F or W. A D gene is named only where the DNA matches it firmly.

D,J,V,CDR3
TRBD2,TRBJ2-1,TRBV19,CASSTDKDRLAGDYNEQFF
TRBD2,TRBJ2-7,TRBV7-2,CASGSGGQYEQYF
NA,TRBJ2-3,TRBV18,CASSPQAQGSTDTQYF
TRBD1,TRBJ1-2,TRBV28,CASSLSGLGQGGGYTF
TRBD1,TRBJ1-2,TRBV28,CASTETGGNGYGYTF
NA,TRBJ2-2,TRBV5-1,CASSPVQGGGELFF
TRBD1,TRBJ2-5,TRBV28,CASRTTGVIQETQYF
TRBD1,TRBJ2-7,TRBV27,CASSLEGQGYYEQYF
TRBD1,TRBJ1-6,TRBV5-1,CASSGSTGGGSPLHF
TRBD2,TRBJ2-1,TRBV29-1,CSVAGTSGGNEQFF
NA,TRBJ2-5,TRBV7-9,CASRSGQSGETQYF
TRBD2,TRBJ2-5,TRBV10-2,CASSFLAGGGETQYF
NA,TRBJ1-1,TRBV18,CASSPGGTQGEAFF
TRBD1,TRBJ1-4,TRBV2,CASSPGQRNEKLFF
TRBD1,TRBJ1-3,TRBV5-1,CASSPGTGGVGNTIYF
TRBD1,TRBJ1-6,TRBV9,CASSTRDSYNSPLHF
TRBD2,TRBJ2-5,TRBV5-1,CASSISSGGAMETQYF
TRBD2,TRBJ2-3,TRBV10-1,CASSEGTSGASTDTQYF
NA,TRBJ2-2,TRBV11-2,CASSLSLNTGELFF
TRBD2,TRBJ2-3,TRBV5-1,CASSLAKGGAVDTQYF
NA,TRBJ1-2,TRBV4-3,CASSQDRPQSNYGYTF
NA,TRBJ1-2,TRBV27,CASSTLTRVGYTF
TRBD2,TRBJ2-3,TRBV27,CASRGGGRSTDTQYF
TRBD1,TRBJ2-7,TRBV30,CAWSPGQGDYEQYF
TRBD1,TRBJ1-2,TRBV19,CASRGGATLNHGYTF
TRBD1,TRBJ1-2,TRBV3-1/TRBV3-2,CASRDRGSGYTF